A single sample is the source of the 28 T cell receptor beta chains below, sequenced in a study of CD8+CD57+ T cells in acquired aplastic anemia. CDR3 and TCR beta VDJ profiling relied on a genomic DNA template. TCRdb called the reads again in MiXCR, with one record for every CDR3 protein. Of fewer than 300,000 distinct CDR3 sequences in the sample, around 82% were seen once. In patients chosen for sequencing, flow cytometry had shown CD8+CD57+ cell expansion. Sequencing was done on a sample of sorted CD4+, CD8+, or CD8+CD57+ T cells (not recorded which) from PBMCs. The receptors derive from a human donor with aplastic anemia.

The gene calls are TRBV5-6 and TRBJ1-2; D remains ambiguous. The V end lost 5 bases, the J end lost 3 bases, and 11 bases lay between the germline ends. The CDR3 is 13 residues long. Germline V gene data show CDR1 as SGHDT and CDR2 as YYEEEE. The CDR3 nucleotides read TGTGCCAGCAGAAAGACCGGGGACTATGGCTACACCTTC. It encodes CASRKTGDYGYTF. Looking up the rest from reference TRBV5-6 and TRBJ1-2 gives the full variable domain: DAGVTQSPTHLIKTRGQQVTLRCSPKSGHDTVSWYQQALGQGPQFIFQYYEEEERQRGNFPDRFSGHQFPNYSSELNVNALLLGDSALYLCASRKTGDYGYTFGSGTRLTVV.

The V and J genes are TRBV7-9 and TRBJ2-7; D possibly matches TRBD1 or TRBD2 (5 bases each). The germline gives CDR1 SEHNR, CDR2 FQNEAQ (reference sequence). The V end lost 8 bases, the J end lost 13 bases, and 30 bases lay between the germline ends. The CDR3 covers 15 residues. Here the CDR3 DNA reads TGTGCCAGCGGGGACGGGCCCGTATATGGCTACACCCTCTACTTC. It is translated as CASGDGPVYGYTLYF.

This chain uses TRBV11-3 with TRBJ2-2, with D perhaps TRBD2 (5 bases). This CDR3 has 14 residues. Germline values: CDR1 SGHNT, CDR2 YENEEA. Trimming pared 1 base from V and 6 bases from J, leaving 9 bases between. As DNA, the CDR3 is TGTGCCAGCAGCTTAGGGCTAGCAGCCGGGGAGCTGTTTTTT. Its translation is CASSLGLAAGELFF.

About this clonotype itself: The junction differs from germline at one of its ends, possibly a read error. The chain joins TRBV2 to TRBJ2-3; unclear D gene. The V gene's germline CDR1 is SNHLY and CDR2 FYNNEI. This CDR3 region has 14 residues. The CDR3 loop reads CASSEAYSPDTQYF. CDR3 DNA: TGTGCCAGCAGTGAAGCCTATAGTCCTGATACCCAGTATTTT.

About this clonotype itself: The germline gene is not matched at one end of the junction; a read error may be the cause. The rearrangement uses TRBV7-8 and TRBJ2-3; TRBD1 aligns across 12 bases. Looked up from germline, CDR1 is SGHVS and CDR2 is FQNEAQ. The CDR3 loop spans 14 amino acids. CDR3 DNA: TGTGCCAGCAGCCCGGCGGCCGGGACAGGGGGCACTCAGTTT. This sequence encodes CASSPAAGTGGTQF.

The chain recombines TRBV24-1 with TRBJ2-7; a weak D match, TRBD1 (5 bases). CDR3 size: 13 residues. Trimming pared 3 bases from V and 4 bases from J, leaving 9 bases between. CDR1 and CDR2 (germline): KGHDR, SFDVKD. The DNA for the CDR3 is TGTGCCACCAGTGATAACGACAGATACGAGCAGTACTTC. It yields the protein CATSDNDRYEQYF.

The chain carries TRBV6-5 and TRBJ2-3; 7 bases agree with TRBD1. Germline lookup yields CDR1 MNHEY and CDR2 SVGAGI. The CDR3 extends over 18 amino acids. J was trimmed by 0 bases and V by 3 bases; bases with no gene match: 12. CDR3 DNA sequence: TGTGCCAGCAGTTATTCGGGACAGTTAGACCCTAGCACAGATACGCAGTATTTT. It yields the protein CASSYSGQLDPSTDTQYF.

Concerning this clonotype itself: The junction differs from germline at one of its ends, possibly a read error. V usage is TRBV7-9 and J usage is TRBJ2-3, with D uncertain. Per the germline V gene, CDR1 is SEHNR and CDR2 is FQNEAQ (reference sequence). The CDR3 loop spans 14 amino acids. The CDR3 DNA is TGTGCCAGCAGGCCGCCCAAGCAACTCATGAAAAACTGTTTT. This codes for CASRPPKQLMKNCF.

The chain is built from TRBV29-1 and TRBJ2-7; D call uncertain. Germline values: CDR1 SQVTM, CDR2 ANQGSEA. CDR3 length: 13 amino acids. V gave up 2 bases and J gave up 3 bases, with 11 bases separating them. CDR3 in DNA: TGCAGCGTTGAAATAGGATTCAACTACGAGCAGTACTTC. It yields the protein CSVEIGFNYEQYF.

The chain uses TRBV15 and TRBJ2-7, with no clear D. V shed 4 bases and J shed 10 bases, with 20 bases lying between them. CDR1 LNHNV and CDR2 YYDKDF come from the germline V gene (reference sequence). This CDR3 is built from 14 residues. The CDR3 coding sequence is TGTGCCACCAGCACCACGTCAAGCTACGACACCCAGTACTTC. It is translated as CATSTTSSYDTQYF.

This chain links TRBV10-3 with TRBJ2-1, with no clear D. From germline, CDR1 is ENHRY and CDR2 SYGVKD. The CDR3 extends over 15 amino acids. The germline V and J ends were trimmed by 5 bases and 4 bases, with 15 bases remaining between them. The CDR3 coding sequence is TGTGCCATCAGTATAGGGTGGGTGTTGTACAATGAGCAGTTCTTC. This sequence encodes CAISIGWVLYNEQFF.

Notes on this clonotype: The junction differs from germline at one of its ends, possibly a read error. This chain joins TRBV7-8 and TRBJ1-5; no reliable D call. Looked up from germline, CDR1 is SGHVS and CDR2 is FQNEAQ. The CDR3 contains 13 residues. CDR3 nucleotide sequence: TGTGCCAGCAGCTTAACGGGAACTCACCCCCCGCAGTTT. This encodes CASSLTGTHPPQF.

The chain is built from TRBV6-7 and TRBJ2-1, with D perhaps TRBD2 (5 bases). TRBV6-7 is labeled an ORF, and its function is uncertain. CDR3 size: 15 residues. V lost 7 bases and J 4 bases, leaving 17 bases between the germline ends. The chain's CDR3 is CASNRSRGDYNEQFF. The CDR3 nucleotides are TGTGCCAGCAACCGATCTCGGGGAGATTACAATGAGCAGTTCTTC.

Written as DNA, the CDR3 is TGTGCCAGCAGCTCTGATGCGGACGGGCTCAGGGAGCAGTTCTTC. Encoded protein: CASSSDADGLREQFF. This chain connects TRBV5-4 to TRBJ2-1; D is unresolved. CDR1 is SGHNT, CDR2 YYREEE, per germline (reference sequence). The V and J ends lost 3 bases and 10 bases respectively, with 20 bases between them. The CDR3 extends over 15 amino acids.

As to this clonotype: The junction departs from germline at one end; a sequencing error may be responsible. The genes are TRBV7-8 and TRBJ1-2; no clear D gene. Per germline, CDR1 SGHVS and CDR2 FQNEAQ. The CDR3 spans 15 residues. CDR3 protein: CASSIAGGPDYDYTF. The CDR3 nucleotides are TGTGCCAGCAGCATAGCGGGAGGTCCCGATTATGACTACACCTTC.

The chain joins TRBV5-6 to TRBJ2-3; D is possibly TRBD2 (7 bases). This CDR3 comprises 16 residues. Per the germline V gene, CDR1 is SGHDT and CDR2 is YYEEEE. The V and J ends lost 0 bases and 2 bases respectively, with 13 bases between them. The CDR3 coding sequence is TGTGCCAGCAGCTTGGAGAGGGGGGGCCTCACAGATACGCAGTATTTT. Its protein product is CASSLERGGLTDTQYF.

For the CDR3, the DNA is TGTGCCAGCCGATTAAGAAGGGTCCAACAGGCTAACTATGGCTACACCTTC. This sequence encodes CASRLRRVQQANYGYTF. The V gene is TRBV11-1, the J gene TRBJ1-2, with D perhaps TRBD1 (5 bases). This CDR3 comprises 17 residues. V shed 8 bases and J shed 0 bases, with 22 bases lying between them. The V gene's germline CDR1 is SGHAT and CDR2 FQDESV (reference sequence).

Points on this clonotype: The CDR3 ends on some other residue instead of the conserved phenylalanine or tryptophan, so this is likely a read error. The DNA is left out, because the CDR3 cannot be placed on it with certainty; the CDR3 is given as TCRdb lists it. The V call is TRBV7-2, the J call TRBJ2-3; the D call in the table, TRBD1, was not verified against the DNA. The CDR3 contains 13 residues when both ends are counted. Germline CDR1 and CDR2: SGHTA and FQGNSA. The chain's CDR3 is CASSADRAYYEQY.

As concerns this clonotype: One end of the junction is discordant with germline, which a read error may explain. This rearrangement joins TRBV7-8 to TRBJ2-1, with a possible D match to TRBD2 (5 bases). Germline assignment: CDR1 SGHVS and CDR2 FQNEAQ. The CDR3 is made up of 13 amino acids. The CDR3 bases are TGTGCCAGCAGCTTAGCGGGAGTCCCCGATACGCAGTTC. Amino acids: CASSLAGVPDTQF.

The gene calls are TRBV9 and TRBJ1-1; TRBD1 matches 7 bases. The CDR3 extends over 14 amino acids. From germline, CDR1 is SGDLS and CDR2 YYNGEE. Trimming cost V 5 bases and J 4 bases; bases outside gene matches: 8. CDR3 DNA sequence: TGTGCCAGCAGTGACGTCAGGGGGAGCACTGAAGCTTTCTTT. Protein sequence: CASSDVRGSTEAFF. Variable domain in full (rest from reference TRBV9 and TRBJ1-1): DSGVTQTPKHLITATGQRVTLRCSPRSGDLSVYWYQQSLDQGLQFLIQYYNGEERAKGNILERFSAQQFPDLHSELNLSSLELGDSALYFCASSDVRGSTEAFFGQGTRLTVV.

This sequence joins TRBV11-1 and TRBJ1-4; 7 bases match TRBD1. In germline, CDR1 is SGHAT, CDR2 FQDESV (reference sequence). Trimming took 1 base from V and 4 from J; bases not matched to a gene: 6. CDR3 length: 16 residues. CDR3 amino acids: CASSLVGTALNEKLFF. In DNA, the CDR3 is TGTGCCAGCAGCTTAGTCGGGACAGCCCTTAATGAAAAACTGTTTTTT.

The CDR3 reads CASSDGLAGGETQYF. The DNA for the CDR3 is TGCGCCAGCAGTGACGGACTAGCGGGGGGGGAGACCCAGTACTTC. The V call is TRBV10-2, the J call TRBJ2-5, with 15 nucleotides matching TRBD2. V was pared by 3 bases and J by 5 bases, with 1 base of the junction left unmatched. CDR1 and CDR2 (germline): WSHSY, SAAADI. The CDR3 is made up of 15 amino acids.

This chain links TRBV7-8 with TRBJ2-6; possibly TRBD1 or TRBD2 for D (5 bases each). The CDR3 extends over 17 amino acids. Germline CDR1 is SGHVS and CDR2 is FQNEAQ. Trimming cost V 7 bases and J 11 bases, with 27 bases left between them. CDR3 loop: CASTLHRDPSGPYVLTF. The CDR3 DNA reads TGTGCCAGCACCCTACATCGGGACCCCTCTGGGCCTTACGTCCTGACTTTC.

The CDR3 nucleotides read TGTGCCAGCAGCTTGGAGAGGGACGGGCTTGGCGAGCAGTACGTC. Its translation is CASSLERDGLGEQYV. The chain has TRBV11-3 and TRBJ2-7; D is possibly TRBD1 or TRBD2 (5 bases each). Germline V gene sequence: CDR1 SGHNT, CDR2 YENEEA. This CDR3 contains 15 residues. V lost 3 bases and J lost 6, with 18 bases in between.

The chain has TRBV11-2 and TRBJ2-7; 7 positions agree with TRBD1. The length of the CDR3 is 18 residues. The germline V gene encodes CDR1 SGHAT and CDR2 FQNNGV. The V segment lost 4 bases and the J segment 1 base; nucleotides outside the gene matches: 16. The CDR3 loop is CASSSNAKGTALSYEQYV. Written as DNA, the CDR3 is TGTGCCAGCAGCTCAAATGCAAAGGGGACAGCCCTTTCCTACGAGCAGTACGTC.

This clonotype is a singleton in its sample. The rearrangement links TRBV7-9 to TRBJ1-1; D remains ambiguous. Trimming removed 8 bases from V and 12 bases from J, with 25 bases in between. Germline values: CDR1 SEHNR, CDR2 FQNEAQ (reference sequence). There are 14 residues in the CDR3. The CDR3 nucleotides are TGTGCCAGCGTAAAGGCGGTCGCCTACAATGAGCCTTTCTTT. It specifies CASVKAVAYNEPFF.

Remarks on this clonotype: Here the CDR3 omits its conserved ending phenylalanine or tryptophan, so a read error is the likely source. The DNA is left out, because the CDR3 cannot be placed on it with certainty; the CDR3 is given as TCRdb lists it. The chain employs TRBV7-9 and TRBJ2-1; the table's D gene call, TRBD2, was not cross checked with the DNA. Per germline, CDR1 SEHNR and CDR2 FQNEAQ (reference sequence). 14 amino acids form the CDR3, both terminal residues included. The CDR3 here is CASSFLRSGGRDVL.

Concerning this clonotype: The CDR3 carries no conserved terminal phenylalanine or tryptophan, so it likely arises from a read error. The DNA is omitted, as the CDR3 cannot be located on it reliably, and the CDR3 follows TCRdb's listing. CDR3 region: CASSVERTEGHDD. The rearrangement joins TRBV7-9 to TRBJ2-3; the table assigns TRBD1, which was not confirmed against the DNA. The germline V gene encodes CDR1 SEHNR and CDR2 FQNEAQ (reference sequence). 13 amino acids form the CDR3, both terminal residues included.